These 22 T cell receptor beta chains were sequenced from one sample in a study of OX40 agonist ivuxolimab in advanced cancers. Clones were read by immunoSEQ multiplex PCR, and TCRdb kept only the in-frame ones, dropping some. Altogether tens of thousands of clones are present, around 84% being singletons, with the ten largest covering around 13%. The sample consisted of CD4+ or CD8+ T cells sorted from blood, taken in a trial of the OX40 agonist ivuxolimab. The receptor source for this set is an adult with an advanced solid tumor such as melanoma, head and neck, liver or kidney cancer.

CDR3 DNA sequence: TGCAGCGTTGAAGGGCGGGGAAGGAACTATGGCTACACCTTC. It translates to CSVEGRGRNYGYTF. This chain connects TRBV29-1 to TRBJ1-2; D unresolved. Trimming shortened V by 1 base and J by 2 bases, and 11 bases separated the two germline ends. This CDR3 comprises 14 residues. Germline V gene data show CDR1 as SQVTM and CDR2 as ANQGSEA.

The rearrangement joins TRBV5-1 to TRBJ2-3; possible D gene TRBD2, 6 bases. Germline values: CDR1 SGHRS, CDR2 YFSETQ. This CDR3 region has 14 residues. The ends were cut back, 5 bases at V and 4 bases at J, with 14 bases in the middle. The CDR3 reads CASRDVPSADTQYF. The CDR3 DNA follows: TGCGCCAGCAGAGACGTACCTAGCGCAGATACGCAGTATTTT.

The gene calls are TRBV28 and TRBJ1-6; 7 bases agree with TRBD1. Germline-derived CDR1 and CDR2 are MDHEN and SYDVKM. The CDR3 covers 14 residues. Trimming at V came to 6 bases and at J to 8 bases, leaving 7 bases not matched to a gene. The CDR3 bases are TGTGCCAGCAGCCGACAGGGTACTTATTCACCCCTCCACTTT. This encodes CASSRQGTYSPLHF.

The chain joins TRBV6-5 to TRBJ2-4; D gene unclear. Trimming left V 0 bases short and J 0 bases short, with 9 bases between. Germline lookup yields CDR1 MNHEY and CDR2 SVGAGI. The CDR3 has 16 residues. CDR3: CASSYSFGRAKNIQYF. DNA for the CDR3: TGTGCCAGCAGTTACTCATTCGGCAGAGCCAAAAACATTCAGTACTTC.

The rearrangement joins TRBV27 to TRBJ1-5; D call uncertain. The CDR3 totals 15 residues. The germline CDR1 and CDR2 sequences are MNHEY and SMNVEV (reference sequence). V was clipped by 6 bases and J by 1 base, with 13 bases between them. CDR3 nucleotide sequence: TGTGCCAGCAGAACCTCCTTGGGGAGCAATCAGCCCCAGCATTTT. Translation: CASRTSLGSNQPQHF.

The chain links TRBV29-1 to TRBJ1-1; 7 bases match TRBD1. The CDR3 length is 12 residues. Germline V gene lookup returns CDR1 SQVTM and CDR2 ANQGSEA. J lost 8 bases, V lost 6 bases, and 9 bases had no gene match. CDR3 region: CSVIRTGREAFF. The CDR3 coding sequence is TGCAGCGTGATTCGGACAGGAAGGGAAGCTTTCTTT.

V gene TRBV18 combines with J gene TRBJ2-2, with D hard to call. Germline V gives CDR1 KGHSH, CDR2 LQKENI. The CDR3 has 16 amino acids. Trimming took 1 base from V and 0 from J, leaving 9 bases between them. CDR3 loop: CASSPLGFPNTGELFF. The CDR3 DNA reads TGTGCCAGCTCACCACTAGGATTTCCGAACACCGGGGAGCTGTTTTTT.

This chain joins TRBV6-1 and TRBJ1-2; tentatively, D is TRBD1 (5 bases). Trimming stripped 6 bases from V and 4 bases from J, with 15 bases between. The CDR3 has 14 residues. CDR1 and CDR2 (germline): MNHNS, SASEGT. CDR3 loop: CASRRGAESYGYTF. In DNA, the CDR3 is TGTGCCAGCAGGAGGGGAGCCGAGAGCTATGGCTACACCTTC.

This clone was detected a few times. In DNA, the CDR3 is TGTGCCAGCAGTGCGGGCAGGCCTCAGCCCCAGCATTTT. Translated, it gives CASSAGRPQPQHF. The chain recombines TRBV2 with TRBJ1-5; D remains ambiguous. Germline CDR1 reads SNHLY; CDR2 reads FYNNEI. This CDR3 is 13 amino acids long. Trimming left V 4 bases short and J 6 bases short, with 10 bases between.

The rearrangement joins TRBV4-2 to TRBJ2-7, with D perhaps being TRBD1 or TRBD2 (5 bases each). Between the trimmed V and J ends, which lost 2 bases and 3 bases, there was a span of 14 bases. The germline gives CDR1 LGHNA, CDR2 YNFKEQ. The CDR3 has 15 residues. The CDR3 sequence is CASSQTSGTYYEQYF. DNA for the CDR3: TGTGCCAGCAGCCAAACCTCCGGGACCTACTACGAGCAGTACTTC.

There are a few counts of this clone. The genes are TRBV6-1 and TRBJ2-6; 7 positions agree with TRBD1. Germline V CDR1 and CDR2: MNHNS, SASEGT. The length of the CDR3 is 16 residues. V was pared by 4 bases and J by 2 bases, with 5 bases of the junction left unmatched. CDR3: CASSGLTGAGANVLTF. As DNA, the CDR3 is TGTGCCAGCAGTGGATTAACAGGGGCTGGGGCCAACGTCCTGACTTTC.

V is TRBV29-1 and J is TRBJ2-1; 13 bases are a match to TRBD2. CDR3 size: 14 residues. The V gene end was trimmed by 6 bases and the J gene end by 8 bases; junction bases not matched to a gene: 7. The germline CDR1 and CDR2 sequences are SQVTM and ANQGSEA. This CDR3 is CSVRLAGGTDEQFF. As DNA, the CDR3 is TGCAGCGTGCGACTAGCGGGGGGAACCGATGAGCAGTTCTTC.

V gene TRBV30 combines with J gene TRBJ1-2, with a weak D call TRBD1 (6 bases). The germline V gene has CDR1 GTSNPN and CDR2 SVGIG (reference sequence). Trimming removed 3 bases from V and 4 bases from J, with 15 bases in between. This CDR3 is 14 amino acids long. CDR3 in amino acids: CAWSPGHLSYGYTF. Here the CDR3 DNA reads TGTGCCTGGAGCCCGGGACACCTCAGCTATGGCTACACCTTC.

The gene calls are TRBV18 and TRBJ1-5; 7 bases line up with TRBD1. Trimming at V came to 1 base and at J to 7 bases, leaving 7 bases not matched to a gene. CDR1 KGHSH and CDR2 LQKENI come from the germline V gene. The CDR3 spans 15 residues. DNA of the CDR3: TGTGCCAGCTCACCACAACAGGGGAACGGACAGCCCCAGCATTTT. Protein product: CASSPQQGNGQPQHF.

This clone was counted a few times. The V and J genes are TRBV18 and TRBJ1-2; no firm D call. The CDR3 consists of 13 residues. The germline CDR1 and CDR2 sequences are KGHSH and LQKENI. Trimming stripped 2 bases from V and 3 bases from J, with 7 bases between. DNA for the CDR3: TGTGCCAGCTCACCAGGCCTTGACTATGGCTACACCTTC. Protein: CASSPGLDYGYTF.

CDR3 sequence (DNA): TGTGCCAGCAGCCCTGACAGGTCTAACTATGGCTACACCTTC. Protein sequence: CASSPDRSNYGYTF. This chain uses TRBV5-4 with TRBJ1-2; D is perhaps TRBD1 (6 bases). Germline V gene data show CDR1 as SGHNT and CDR2 as YYREEE (reference sequence). The CDR3 runs to 14 residues. Trimming stripped 4 bases from V and 0 bases from J, with 10 bases between.

The rearrangement links TRBV5-1 to TRBJ2-5; maybe TRBD1 (5 bases). Trimming stripped 3 bases from V and 5 bases from J, with 17 bases between. This CDR3 comprises 15 residues. From germline, CDR1 is SGHRS and CDR2 YFSETQ. Here the CDR3 reads CASSWGRGYEETQYF. CDR3 nucleotide sequence: TGCGCCAGCAGCTGGGGTAGGGGTTATGAGGAGACCCAGTACTTC. Drawing the rest from reference TRBV5-1 and TRBJ2-5, the complete variable domain is KAGVTQTPRYLIKTRGQQVTLSCSPISGHRSVSWYQQTPGQGLQFLFEYFSETQRNKGNFPGRFSGRQFSNSRSEMNVSTLELGDSALYLCASSWGRGYEETQYFGPGTRLLVL.

The chain carries TRBV6-6 and TRBJ1-1; D gene unclear. Trimming left V 6 bases short and J 2 bases short, with 7 bases between. Looked up from germline, CDR1 is MNHNY and CDR2 is SVGAGI (reference sequence). This CDR3 spans 12 amino acids. The CDR3 bases are TGTGCCAGCAGCCCTCACAACACTGAAGCTTTCTTT. Its protein product is CASSPHNTEAFF.

This chain connects TRBV7-8 to TRBJ2-4; TRBD1 matches at 7 bases. V lost 2 bases to trimming and J lost 3 bases; unmatched junction nucleotides: 4. This CDR3 spans 15 amino acids. Germline CDR1 and CDR2: SGHVS and FQNEAQ. The CDR3 nucleotides read TGTGCCAGCAGCTTAAGGGGGCTCGGCAAAAACATTCAGTACTTC. It encodes CASSLRGLGKNIQYF.

This clone was observed once. The V call is TRBV5-1, the J call TRBJ2-2; no clear D gene. V was pared by 4 bases and J by 0 bases, with 7 bases between. Germline V CDR1 and CDR2: SGHRS, YFSETQ. The CDR3 is made up of 14 amino acids. CDR3 residues: CASSIASNTGELFF. CDR3 bases: TGCGCCAGCAGCATAGCTTCGAACACCGGGGAGCTGTTTTTT.

This chain uses TRBV7-2 with TRBJ2-7; D ambiguous. Germline CDR1 reads SGHTA; CDR2 reads FQGNSA. The CDR3 runs to 11 residues. V was trimmed by 8 bases and J by 6 bases, leaving 11 bases between them. The CDR3 loop reads CASAFMSEQYF. CDR3 nucleotides: TGTGCCAGCGCTTTTATGTCCGAGCAGTACTTC.

This rearrangement joins TRBV5-1 to TRBJ2-7; 10 positions agree with TRBD2. The length of the CDR3 is 17 residues. Unmatched junction bases numbered 12, after V lost 4 bases and J lost 2 bases. Germline CDR1 and CDR2: SGHRS and YFSETQ. CDR3 sequence reads: CASSPGGSGRAPYEQYF. For the CDR3, the DNA is TGCGCCAGCAGCCCCGGGGGGAGCGGGAGGGCCCCCTACGAGCAGTACTTC.